A single sample gave rise to the 19 T cell receptor beta chains below, sequenced in a study of blood T cells in healthy people across ages. The use of a sample-barcoded 5' primer and a J-beta primer mix characterized a second PCR of about 7 to 12 cycles. In TCRdb, the 5' RACE reads were re-called with MiXCR into one record per CDR3 protein. The table records 1.5 million to 1.8 million distinct CDR3 sequences, roughly 43% of them present only once. The sequenced sample consisted of blood. These receptors originate from a woman aged 18-29 years in good health.

V gene TRBV12-5 combines with J gene TRBJ2-7, with D tentatively TRBD2 (5 bases). The germline V gene has CDR1 LGHNT and CDR2 FRNRAP. V dropped 6 bases and J dropped 4 bases, with 13 bases sitting between them. CDR3 length equals 13 residues. The CDR3 reads CASGPPGIYEQYF. Written as DNA, the CDR3 is TGTGCTAGTGGCCCTCCCGGGATTTACGAGCAGTACTTC.

The V gene is TRBV5-1, the J gene TRBJ2-1; 12 nucleotides align to TRBD2. The germline CDR1 and CDR2 sequences are SGHRS and YFSETQ. V dropped 1 base and J dropped 0; count of bases not matched to a gene: 2. There are 17 residues in the CDR3. The CDR3 region is CASSLPSGRGSYNEQFF. CDR3 nucleotides: TGCGCCAGCAGCTTGCCTAGCGGGAGGGGCTCCTACAATGAGCAGTTCTTC.

The V call is TRBV5-1, the J call TRBJ2-1, with 14 bases matching TRBD2. CDR3 length: 18 amino acids. J lost 2 bases, V lost 0 bases, and 4 bases had no gene match. Looked up from germline, CDR1 is SGHRS and CDR2 is YFSETQ. The CDR3 region is CASSLGLAGGKTYNEQFF. CDR3 DNA: TGCGCCAGCAGCTTGGGACTAGCGGGAGGGAAAACCTACAATGAGCAGTTCTTC. The full variable domain, in which reference TRBV5-1 and TRBJ2-1 provide the parts outside the CDR3, is KAGVTQTPRYLIKTRGQQVTLSCSPISGHRSVSWYQQTPGQGLQFLFEYFSETQRNKGNFPGRFSGRQFSNSRSEMNVSTLELGDSALYLCASSLGLAGGKTYNEQFFGPGTRLTVL.

A few counts support this clonotype. The chain joins TRBV20-1 to TRBJ1-5; 9 bases match TRBD1. V lost 6 bases to trimming and J lost 7 bases; unmatched junction nucleotides: 7. The germline gives CDR1 DFQATT, CDR2 SNEGSKA (reference sequence). This CDR3 is 13 amino acids long. This chain's CDR3 is CSATGTGYQPQHF. CDR3 sequence (DNA): TGCAGTGCCACCGGGACAGGGTACCAGCCCCAGCATTTT.

The rearrangement joins TRBV18 to TRBJ1-2, with 12 positions matching TRBD1. Germline lookup yields CDR1 KGHSH and CDR2 LQKENI. J was trimmed by 6 bases and V by 4 bases; bases with no gene match: 6. The CDR3 extends over 15 amino acids. This CDR3 reads CASSHEGQGAHGYTF. The CDR3 nucleotides are TGTGCCAGCTCACATGAGGGACAGGGGGCGCATGGCTACACCTTC.

V usage is TRBV13 and J usage is TRBJ2-1; no reliable D call. CDR3 length equals 14 residues. V shed 5 bases and J shed 5 bases, with 13 bases lying between them. Germline V gene sequence: CDR1 PRHDT, CDR2 FYEKMQ (reference sequence). The CDR3 loop reads CASSPPDGHNEQFF. The CDR3 DNA reads as TGTGCCAGCAGCCCCCCGGACGGACACAATGAGCAGTTCTTC.

The V call is TRBV7-2, the J call TRBJ2-5, with D perhaps matching TRBD1 or TRBD2 (5 bases each). V lost 1 base and J lost 5, with 14 bases in between. Germline CDR1 and CDR2: SGHTA and FQGNSA. The CDR3 has 15 residues. CDR3 in amino acids: CASSLGTPGSETQYF. CDR3 in DNA: TGTGCCAGCAGCTTAGGGACACCGGGATCGGAGACCCAGTACTTC.

The sample holds a few counts of this clonotype. This chain uses TRBV12-3 or TRBV12-4 with TRBJ1-5; 9 positions agree with TRBD1. The V gene end was trimmed by 6 bases and the J gene end by 2 bases; junction bases not matched to a gene: 17. The CDR3 has 19 residues. CDR3 in amino acids: CASRVNLWGTGFGNQPQHF. The CDR3, as DNA: TGTGCCAGCAGGGTCAATCTATGGGGGACAGGGTTCGGCAATCAGCCCCAGCATTTT.

CDR3 in amino acids: CASSFSGVAGGTDTQYF. CDR3 bases: TGTGCCAGCAGTTTCAGCGGTGTAGCGGGGGGGACAGATACGCAGTATTTT. V is TRBV28 and J is TRBJ2-3; TRBD2 agrees at 11 bases. CDR1 is MDHEN, CDR2 SYDVKM, per germline. V lost 3 bases and J lost 3; bases outside the gene matches: 8. This CDR3 is built from 17 residues.

V usage is TRBV20-1 and J usage is TRBJ2-7, with 8 positions matching TRBD2. With 3 bases clipped from V and 2 bases from J, the junction kept 15 bases outside the gene matches. Germline CDR1 and CDR2: DFQATT and SNEGSKA (reference sequence). The length of the CDR3 is 17 residues. CDR3 sequence reads: CSARGTGGRIPTYEQYF. The CDR3 coding sequence is TGCAGTGCTAGGGGTACTGGCGGGAGGATCCCCACCTACGAGCAGTACTTC.

This clonotype appeared a single time. V usage is TRBV4-1 and J usage is TRBJ2-1; D is unclear. There are 18 residues in the CDR3. Trimming shortened V by 0 bases and J by 9 bases, and 24 bases separated the two germline ends. Germline CDR1 is MGHRA and CDR2 is YSYEKL. CDR3: CASSQDFAQSSIGIEQFF. For the CDR3, the DNA is TGCGCCAGCAGCCAAGATTTTGCCCAAAGCTCGATTGGCATTGAGCAGTTCTTC.

The V and J genes are TRBV10-3 and TRBJ1-2, with D perhaps TRBD1 (5 bases). From germline, CDR1 is ENHRY and CDR2 SYGVKD. The CDR3 has 14 amino acids. The germline V and J ends were trimmed by 2 bases and 3 bases, with 10 bases remaining between them. CDR3 sequence reads: CAISEDQGYYGYTF. The CDR3, as DNA: TGTGCCATCAGTGAGGATCAGGGTTACTATGGCTACACCTTC.

The chain links TRBV29-1 to TRBJ2-4; D not resolved. The J call may be faulty, since TRBJ2-7 better matches the DNA end. The germline gives CDR1 SQVTM, CDR2 ANQGSEA. CDR3 length: 11 amino acids. The CDR3 coding sequence is TGCAGCGTTGGCAAGGGAAGCGAGCAGTACTTC. Protein: CSVGKGSEQYF.

The V gene is TRBV6-5, the J gene TRBJ1-6; D uncertain. V lost 5 bases to trimming and J lost 6 bases, with 14 bases between them. Germline V lookup: CDR1 MNHEY, CDR2 SVGAGI. This CDR3 has 15 amino acids. The CDR3 loop reads CASSQLTLGNSPLHF. CDR3 in DNA: TGTGCCAGCAGTCAACTTACCCTTGGTAATTCACCCCTCCACTTT.

This chain uses TRBV3-1 with TRBJ2-7; 7 bases fit TRBD2. J gave up 0 bases and V 0 bases, and 5 bases lay outside the gene matches. CDR3 length: 16 residues. Germline CDR1 and CDR2: LGHDT and YNNKEL (reference sequence). This CDR3 reads CASSQEWGGGSYEQYF. The CDR3 DNA sequence: TGTGCCAGCAGCCAAGAGTGGGGGGGAGGCTCCTACGAGCAGTACTTC.

The chain carries TRBV10-2 and TRBJ2-7; D is ambiguous. Trimming stripped 0 bases from V and 0 bases from J, with 6 bases between. CDR1 is WSHSY, CDR2 SAAADI, per germline. The CDR3 extends over 14 amino acids. CDR3: CASSESRRSYEQYF. In DNA, the CDR3 is TGCGCCAGCAGTGAGTCCAGACGCTCCTACGAGCAGTACTTC.

The rearrangement links TRBV7-2 to TRBJ2-5; D ambiguous. The DNA matches TRBJ2-1 better at its end, which makes the J call doubtful. The CDR3 has 17 residues. CDR1 is SGHTA, CDR2 FQGNSA, per germline. The CDR3 DNA reads TGTGCCAGCAGCTTAGTCCAAGGCAGAATGTACCAAGAGACCCAGTTCTTC. Its translation is CASSLVQGRMYQETQFF.

The CDR3, as DNA: TGTGCCAGCAGTGACCAGCGGACCTACAATGAGCAGTTCTTC. It yields the protein CASSDQRTYNEQFF. The chain employs TRBV2 and TRBJ2-1, with D perhaps TRBD2 (5 bases). Germline V gene lookup returns CDR1 SNHLY and CDR2 FYNNEI. CDR3 length equals 14 residues. Trimming cost V 3 bases and J 2 bases, with 8 bases left between them.

The gene calls are TRBV12-3 or TRBV12-4 and TRBJ2-3; maybe TRBD2 (5 bases). This CDR3 comprises 15 residues. V lost 0 bases and J 6 bases, leaving 13 bases between the germline ends. The CDR3 region has the DNA TGTGCCAGCAGTTTAGCGCCAGAGCGAGGGGATACGCAGTATTTT. Protein: CASSLAPERGDTQYF.